This TCR beta chain comes out of a study of T cell responses to AZD1222 COVID-19 vaccine. Findings of the study overall: Donors were chiefly white British, with a greater number of females, and clonal diversity was perhaps underestimated.

Clones were sequenced by immunoSEQ multiplex PCR, and TCRdb holds only the in-frame ones, with some missing. The repertoire has about 140,000 clones, 89% of them found once; the top ten carry roughly 1.5%. Comment on this clone: What it binds is not known.

The V end was cut by 5 bases, the J end by 6 bases, with 13 bases between. The V gene's germline CDR1 is MRHNA and CDR2 SNTAGT. This CDR3 contains 14 residues. The rearrangement uses TRBV6-4 and TRBJ2-2; no firm D call. The source material was peripheral blood, sampled 28 days after the second AZD1222 dose. This TCR derives from an adult who received the AZD1222 COVID-19 vaccine. The CDR3 sequence is CASSRAYESGELFF. The CDR3 region has the DNA TGTGCCAGCAGTAGGGCTTATGAATCCGGGGAGCTGTTTTTT.